Listed here are 29 T cell receptor beta chains from one sample, sequenced in a study of molecular identifiers for immune sequencing clone quantification. TCRdb fed the PCR reads into MiXCR, producing one record per CDR3 protein. Counted here are 100,000 or so distinct CDR3 sequences, under 40% occurring once; the ten biggest clones make up under 5.5%. The sequencing sample was made of naive CD8+ T cells from blood, with Jurkat cell RNA spiked in. Regarding subset: FACS-sorted CD8+CD4-CCR7+CD45RA+ naive T cells. The receptors were sampled from a human donor in good health. Some libraries in this study had Jurkat cell RNA spiked in.

This clonotype has only a few counts. The rearrangement links TRBV7-2 to TRBJ2-1; no firm D call. The CDR3 length is 16 residues. V lost 5 bases and J lost 0, with 14 bases in between. Germline V gene data show CDR1 as SGHTA and CDR2 as FQGNSA. The CDR3 sequence is CASSTRKQSSYNEQFF. As DNA, the CDR3 is TGTGCCAGCAGCACCAGAAAACAGAGCTCCTACAATGAGCAGTTCTTC.

Comments on this clonotype: This clone may be a read error of a much larger clone one base away. The rearrangement links TRBV6-2 or TRBV6-3 to TRBJ2-3, with D possibly matching TRBD1 (6 bases). Trimming pared 8 bases from V and 3 bases from J, leaving 18 bases between. CDR1 is MNHEY, CDR2 SVGEGT, per germline. This CDR3 is 15 amino acids long. CDR3 DNA sequence: TGTGCCAGCGCACCCCAAAGGACAGCGACAGATACGCAGTATTTT. Its translation is CASAPQRTATDTQYF.

The gene calls are TRBV7-2 and TRBJ2-1, with D tentatively TRBD2 (5 bases). The V and J ends lost 3 bases and 3 bases respectively, with 12 bases between them. Germline CDR1 SGHTA, CDR2 FQGNSA. This CDR3 comprises 15 residues. The CDR3 is CASSFFKADYNEQFF. Here the CDR3 DNA reads TGTGCCAGCAGCTTCTTCAAAGCGGACTACAATGAGCAGTTCTTC.

J is TRBJ2-2 and V is TRBV15; D gene unclear. CDR1 is LNHNV, CDR2 YYDKDF, per germline (reference sequence). Trimming removed 4 bases at V and 2 bases at J, with 8 bases between. This CDR3 contains 14 residues. CDR3 sequence: CATSMARNTGELFF. The CDR3 DNA follows: TGTGCCACCAGCATGGCCAGAAACACCGGGGAGCTGTTTTTT.

The chain links TRBV29-1 to TRBJ2-7; the D is unclear. The CDR3 covers 13 residues. CDR1 is SQVTM, CDR2 ANQGSEA, per germline. V shed 0 bases and J shed 1 base, with 7 bases lying between them. CDR3 nucleotide sequence: TGCAGCGTTGAAGATCATGCTTCCTACGAGCAGTACTTC. Translation: CSVEDHASYEQYF.

The V gene is TRBV7-9, the J gene TRBJ2-3; no reliable D call. CDR1 and CDR2 (germline): SEHNR, FQNEAQ (reference sequence). This CDR3 comprises 11 residues. V was cut by 3 bases and J by 8 bases, with 6 bases left in between. DNA of the CDR3: TGTGCCAGCAGCTTTTCATCTACGCAGTATTTT. It specifies CASSFSSTQYF.

The chain employs TRBV29-1 and TRBJ2-7; D unresolved. Germline loops: CDR1 SQVTM, CDR2 ANQGSEA. V was pared by 0 bases and J by 0 bases, with 15 bases between. The CDR3 runs to 16 residues. CDR3 nucleotides: TGCAGCGTTGAAGATCTTACAGCCGTTAACTCCTACGAGCAGTACTTC. It is translated as CSVEDLTAVNSYEQYF.

Details on this clonotype: Possible read error: a much larger clone is one base away. The genes are TRBV5-6 and TRBJ2-7; D tentatively fits TRBD1 or TRBD2 (6 bases each). This CDR3 is built from 15 residues. Trimming pared 7 bases from V and 4 bases from J, leaving 21 bases between. The germline gives CDR1 SGHDT, CDR2 YYEEEE. Written as DNA, the CDR3 is TGTGCCAGCTGCTGGGGCGACGGGGGCACGTACGAGCAGTACTTC. This codes for CASCWGDGGTYEQYF.

Note on this clonotype: This may be a read error: a much more frequent sequence differs by one nucleotide. V is TRBV28 and J is TRBJ2-5, with D possibly matching TRBD1 (5 bases). V lost 0 bases, J lost 2 bases, and 7 bases lay in between. The V gene's germline CDR1 is MDHEN and CDR2 SYDVKM. This CDR3 region has 14 residues. CDR3: CASSLCQGQETQYF. As DNA, the CDR3 is TGTGCCAGCAGTTTATGTCAGGGACAAGAGACCCAGTACTTC. The full variable domain, in which reference TRBV28 and TRBJ2-5 provide the parts outside the CDR3, is DVKVTQSSRYLVKRTGEKVFLECVQDMDHENMFWYRQDPGLGLRLIYFSYDVKMKEKGDIPEGYSVSREKKERFSLILESASTNQTSMYLCASSLCQGQETQYFGPGTRLLVL.

This clonotype was seen ten or more times. The rearrangement joins TRBV28 to TRBJ2-7; D ambiguous. This CDR3 is built from 14 residues. Germline CDR1 MDHEN, CDR2 SYDVKM. With 6 bases removed from V and 3 bases from J, the gap between germline ends came to 15 bases. CDR3 nucleotides: TGTGCCAGCAGGGAATTTCCCTCCGGCTACGAGCAGTACTTC. Its translation is CASREFPSGYEQYF.

This clonotype showed up just a few times. V gene TRBV9 combines with J gene TRBJ2-7; no firm D call. Germline V lookup: CDR1 SGDLS, CDR2 YYNGEE. The germline V and J ends were trimmed by 3 bases and 4 bases, with 11 bases remaining between them. The CDR3 spans 13 residues. The CDR3 protein is CASSAGVGYEQYF. CDR3 bases: TGTGCCAGCAGCGCTGGGGTAGGTTACGAGCAGTACTTC.

The chain combines TRBV6-5 with TRBJ2-3, with D hard to call. The ends were cut back, 7 bases at V and 5 bases at J, with 10 bases in the middle. The CDR3 totals 12 residues. The germline CDR1 and CDR2 sequences are MNHEY and SVGAGI. CDR3 in DNA: TGTGCCAGCAATTATGGCGGAGATACGCAGTATTTT. Amino acids: CASNYGGDTQYF.

This clonotype has ten or more counts. This chain connects TRBV12-3 or TRBV12-4 to TRBJ2-5; 9 bases are a match to TRBD1. Trimming at V came to 4 bases and at J to 5 bases, leaving 5 bases not matched to a gene. The CDR3 contains 14 residues. In nucleotides, the CDR3 is TGTGCCAGCAGTTCGGACAGGGGCCGGGAGACCCAGTACTTC. Protein sequence: CASSSDRGRETQYF.

In regard to this clonotype: A single base separates this from a much larger clone, so it may be a read error. Because the CDR3 is missing its conserved closing phenylalanine or tryptophan, this is likely a read error. The chain combines TRBV28 with TRBJ1-1, with D possibly matching TRBD1 (5 bases). Germline CDR1 MDHEN, CDR2 SYDVKM. V lost 5 bases to trimming and J lost 3 bases, with 10 bases between them. The CDR3 runs to 13 residues. This chain's CDR3 is CASSTDMDTEAFY. CDR3 DNA: TGTGCCAGCAGTACGGACATGGACACTGAAGCTTTCTAT.

The V call is TRBV4-1, the J call TRBJ2-2; D unclear. Trimming removed 4 bases at V and 1 base at J, with 4 bases between. The CDR3 loop spans 13 amino acids. CDR1 is MGHRA and CDR2 is YSYEKL in the germline V gene. The CDR3 loop reads CASSPWNTGELFF. CDR3 in DNA: TGCGCCAGCAGCCCATGGAACACCGGGGAGCTGTTTTTT.

V usage is TRBV20-1 and J usage is TRBJ2-5; no reliable D call. Germline CDR1 is DFQATT and CDR2 is SNEGSKA (reference sequence). V was cut by 2 bases and J by 3 bases, with 4 bases left in between. The CDR3 spans 11 residues. CDR3 sequence reads: CSARHKETQYF. The DNA for the CDR3 is TGCAGTGCTAGACATAAAGAGACCCAGTACTTC.

The chain recombines TRBV4-3 with TRBJ1-4; D call uncertain. This CDR3 spans 15 amino acids. Deletions cut 1 base from V and 0 bases from J, with 6 bases between. Per germline, CDR1 LGHNA and CDR2 YSLEER. This CDR3 reads CASSQGIATNEKLFF. The CDR3 region has the DNA TGCGCCAGCAGCCAAGGCATTGCAACTAATGAAAAACTGTTTTTT.

This clonotype was seen ten or more times. The chain has TRBV7-2 and TRBJ2-2; D might be TRBD1 (6 bases). The CDR3 has 15 amino acids. Trimming removed 6 bases from V and 6 bases from J, with 17 bases in between. CDR1 is SGHTA, CDR2 FQGNSA, per germline. The CDR3: CASSYLGASSGELFF. CDR3 DNA sequence: TGTGCCAGCAGTTATTTGGGGGCGTCGTCCGGGGAGCTGTTTTTT.

V usage is TRBV28 and J usage is TRBJ2-7; D may be TRBD2 (6 bases). The CDR3 sequence is 15 residues long. The germline V gene encodes CDR1 MDHEN and CDR2 SYDVKM. V lost 3 bases and J 5 bases, leaving 17 bases between the germline ends. CDR3 in amino acids: CASSFVGGAADEQYF. CDR3 sequence (DNA): TGTGCCAGCAGTTTTGTAGGAGGGGCCGCGGACGAGCAGTACTTC.

About this clonotype itself: A read error is possible here, since a much larger clone lies one base away. This sequence joins TRBV28 and TRBJ2-5, with D possibly matching TRBD2 (5 bases). The germline CDR1 and CDR2 sequences are MDHEN and SYDVKM. Trimming took 3 bases from V and 4 from J, leaving 15 bases between them. This CDR3 is 15 amino acids long. The CDR3 sequence: CASSLEAFGLETQYF. As DNA, the CDR3 is TGTGCCAGCAGTTTGGAGGCATTTGGGCTAGAGACCCAGTACTTC.

In the case of this clonotype: A much bigger clone sits one base away, suggesting this may be a read error. The rearrangement uses TRBV28 and TRBJ1-5; no clear D gene. The V gene's germline CDR1 is MDHEN and CDR2 SYDVKM. The CDR3 totals 14 residues. Deletions cut 7 bases from V and 2 bases from J, with 12 bases between. CDR3 loop: CASNVWRGNQPQHF. The CDR3 DNA reads as TGTGCCAGCAACGTGTGGAGGGGCAATCAGCCCCAGCATTTT.

On this clonotype: This may stem from a read error, because a much larger clone lies one nucleotide away. This chain links TRBV5-1 with TRBJ1-1; D is unclear. Germline V gives CDR1 SGHRS, CDR2 YFSETQ. The CDR3 extends over 13 amino acids. In DNA, the CDR3 is TGCGACAGCAGCTTTTGGGGAAACACTGAAGCTTTCTTT. Its protein product is CDSSFWGNTEAFF.

This clonotype was seen only a few times. The V gene is TRBV6-2 or TRBV6-3, the J gene TRBJ2-7; TRBD1 might be the D (6 bases). Looked up from germline, CDR1 is MNHEY and CDR2 is SVGEGT. This CDR3 spans 13 amino acids. V dropped 8 bases and J dropped 5 bases, with 16 bases sitting between them. DNA of the CDR3: TGTGCCAGCTGCGACAGGTCTCACCACGAGCAGTACTTC. It yields the protein CASCDRSHHEQYF.

The CDR3 DNA is TGTGCCAGCAGCTTAGGCCCCGGGGCCCAAGAGACCCAGTACTTC. It encodes CASSLGPGAQETQYF. The chain couples TRBV11-2 to TRBJ2-5; the D gene could be TRBD1 or TRBD2 (5 bases each). CDR1 is SGHAT and CDR2 is FQNNGV in the germline V gene. This CDR3 spans 15 amino acids. The V and J ends lost 1 base and 1 base respectively, with 10 bases between them.

The chain couples TRBV7-9 to TRBJ2-3, with D unclear. CDR3 length: 15 residues. The V end was cut by 3 bases, the J end by 1 base, with 11 bases between. Germline V gene sequence: CDR1 SEHNR, CDR2 FQNEAQ (reference sequence). Here the CDR3 reads CASSFSPGGTDTQYF. Here the CDR3 DNA reads TGTGCCAGCAGCTTCAGCCCTGGGGGCACAGATACGCAGTATTTT.

The chain employs TRBV3-1 and TRBJ2-2; TRBD2 aligns across 12 bases. The CDR3 totals 16 residues. Losses at the gene ends were 4 bases for V and 6 bases for J; bases not matched to a gene: 6. The germline gives CDR1 LGHDT, CDR2 YNNKEL (reference sequence). The CDR3 loop reads CASSPFTSGRSGELFF. In nucleotides, the CDR3 is TGTGCCAGCAGCCCTTTCACTAGCGGGAGGTCCGGGGAGCTGTTTTTT.

This chain joins TRBV20-1 and TRBJ2-5; TRBD2 aligns across 10 bases. The CDR3 has 15 residues. Unmatched junction bases numbered 14, after V lost 5 bases and J lost 8 bases. Germline loops: CDR1 DFQATT, CDR2 SNEGSKA (reference sequence). CDR3 region: CSASMIGLAGDTQYF. The DNA for the CDR3 is TGCAGTGCTTCCATGATTGGGCTAGCGGGAGACACCCAGTACTTC.

This clonotype was recorded many times. The V and J genes are TRBV7-2 and TRBJ2-7; no definite D call. The ends were cut back, 1 base at V and 3 bases at J, with 10 bases in the middle. Germline assignment: CDR1 SGHTA and CDR2 FQGNSA. There are 14 residues in the CDR3. CDR3 sequence (DNA): TGTGCCAGCAGCTTAGGTGACATTAGCTACGAGCAGTACTTC. Protein: CASSLGDISYEQYF. Together with reference TRBV7-2 and TRBJ2-7, the CDR3 gives the full variable domain: GAGVSQSPSNKVTEKGKDVELRCDPISGHTALYWYRQSLGQGLEFLIYFQGNSAPDKSGLPSDRFSAERTGGSVSTLTIQRTQQEDSAVYLCASSLGDISYEQYFGPGTRLTVT.

In the case of this clonotype: With a much larger clone just one base away, this may be a read error. The chain employs TRBV28 and TRBJ2-3, with a weak D call TRBD1 (6 bases). The V gene lost 5 bases and the J gene lost 0 bases, with 12 bases spanning the gap. The CDR3 is 15 residues long. CDR1 MDHEN and CDR2 SYDVKM come from the germline V gene. The CDR3 nucleotides read TGTGCCAGCAGTGTCGGACAGTCTAGCACAGATACGCAGTATTTT. Translating it yields CASSVGQSSTDTQYF.